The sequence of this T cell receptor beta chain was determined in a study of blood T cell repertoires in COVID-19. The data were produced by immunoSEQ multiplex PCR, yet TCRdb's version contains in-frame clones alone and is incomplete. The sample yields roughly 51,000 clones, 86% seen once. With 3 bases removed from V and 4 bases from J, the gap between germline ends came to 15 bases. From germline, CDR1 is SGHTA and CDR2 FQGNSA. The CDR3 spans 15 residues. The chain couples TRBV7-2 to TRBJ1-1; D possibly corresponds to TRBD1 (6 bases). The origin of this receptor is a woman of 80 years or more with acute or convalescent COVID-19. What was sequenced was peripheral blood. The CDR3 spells CASSFQGSSLTEAFF. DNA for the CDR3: TGTGCCAGCAGCTTCCAGGGGTCCTCGCTCACTGAAGCTTTCTTT.